Listed here is a single TCR beta chain. The sample is drawn from a study of blood T cell repertoires in COVID-19. Study context: There were acute and convalescent COVID-19 samples, and they came from the United States, Italy and Spain. PBMCs, B-cell-depleted T cells, or T cells provided the cDNA or gDNA that made up the material.

Using immunoSEQ multiplex PCR, the repertoire was profiled, and TCRdb retains in-frame clones only, with some absent. The repertoire has approximately 130,000 clones, roughly 81% of them found once; the top ten carry roughly 13%. The TCR comes from a human donor in a cohort sampled during active COVID-19. Material: peripheral blood.

CDR3 coding DNA: TGTGCCAGTAGTACTTCAGGGAAGTTTGATGAAAAACTGTTTTTT. This encodes CASSTSGKFDEKLFF. The chain is built from TRBV19 and TRBJ1-4, with D perhaps TRBD1 (5 bases). Deletions cut 4 bases from V and 6 bases from J, with 15 bases between. Germline V gene data show CDR1 as LNHDA and CDR2 as SQIVND (reference sequence). The CDR3 loop spans 15 amino acids.